These 8 T cell receptor beta chains originate from one sample sequenced in a study of beta chain features in type 1 diabetes (dated 2018 in TCRdb). Libraries were built with the immunoSEQ multiplex PCR assay. All of the isolated RNA was reverse transcribed with the High Capacity cDNA Reverse Transcription Kit, so expressed TCRB transcripts were sequenced. The immuneACCESS repertoire file appears here via TCRdb, limited to in-frame rearrangements. These files lack a portion of the clones; in checked studies, under half of the deficit traces to unresolved V genes, and the cause of the others is not known. The sample has 300,000 to 400,000 clones on record, about 11% of them singletons. Approximately 0.016% of the sample rests with the top ten. Material: naive CD4+ T cells from blood. The label giving this sample's cell subset or site can be read as: true naive CD4+ T cells. Every receptor here comes from a woman in her twenties or thirties in good health.

J is TRBJ1-1 and V is TRBV7-9, with D unclear. In germline, CDR1 is SEHNR, CDR2 FQNEAQ (reference sequence). V was cut by 6 bases and J by 0 bases, with 14 bases left in between. This CDR3 contains 15 residues. Written as DNA, the CDR3 is TGTGCCAGCAGTCCCCAGGTCCGCCTGAACACTGAAGCTTTCTTT. Its protein is CASSPQVRLNTEAFF. Full variable domain (rest looked up from reference TRBV7-9 and TRBJ1-1): DTGVSQNPRHKITKRGQNVTFRCDPISEHNRLYWYRQTLGQGPEFLTYFQNEAQLEKSRLLSDRFSAERPKGSFSTLEIQRTEQGDSAMYLCASSPQVRLNTEAFFGQGTRLTVV.

This clone has a handful of counts. The chain employs TRBV5-1 and TRBJ2-4; 7 bases are shared with TRBD1. Germline V CDR1 and CDR2: SGHRS, YFSETQ. This CDR3 region has 15 residues. The J segment lost 5 bases and the V segment lost 3 bases, leaving 8 bases of the junction unmatched. Here the CDR3 DNA reads TGCGCCAGCAGCTCTCCGCAGGGGGACCAAAACATTCAGTACTTC. The encoded protein is CASSSPQGDQNIQYF.

This clone has only a few counts. The V gene is TRBV9, the J gene TRBJ2-1; maybe TRBD2 (5 bases). The V end lost 4 bases, the J end lost 7 bases, and 18 bases lay between the germline ends. Germline V gene sequence: CDR1 SGDLS, CDR2 YYNGEE. CDR3 length: 15 residues. CDR3 nucleotides: TGTGCCAGCAGCCCACGTCGAGGGAGCGCTAATGAGCAGTTCTTC. Protein sequence: CASSPRRGSANEQFF.

The CDR3: CASSSRGSGEGEQFF. In nucleotides, the CDR3 is TGTGCCAGCAGCTCCCGGGGTAGCGGGGAGGGTGAGCAGTTCTTC. The V gene is TRBV7-9, the J gene TRBJ2-1; 8 nucleotides line up with TRBD2. V was pared by 4 bases and J by 9 bases, with 11 bases of the junction left unmatched. CDR1 is SEHNR, CDR2 FQNEAQ, per germline (reference sequence). The CDR3 spans 15 residues.

The sample holds a few counts of this clone. J is TRBJ1-5 and V is TRBV30; 11 bases align to TRBD1. The CDR3 totals 15 residues. J lost 5 bases, V lost 3 bases, and 6 bases had no gene match. Per germline, CDR1 GTSNPN and CDR2 SVGIG (reference sequence). CDR3 in DNA: TGTGCCTGGAGCACGGGACAGGGGGGAGATCAGCCCCAGCATTTT. Protein product: CAWSTGQGGDQPQHF.

J is TRBJ2-2 and V is TRBV4-1; 9 nucleotides match TRBD1. V gave up 2 bases and J gave up 1 base; unmatched junction bases: 5. The germline CDR1 and CDR2 sequences are MGHRA and YSYEKL. The CDR3 is 17 amino acids. The CDR3 loop is CASSQRPGQGNTGELFF. CDR3 sequence (DNA): TGCGCCAGCAGCCAACGACCGGGACAGGGGAACACCGGGGAGCTGTTTTTT.

This clone has just a few counts. The V and J genes are TRBV29-1 and TRBJ2-3; TRBD2 agrees at 11 bases. V lost 5 bases, J lost 1 base, and 8 bases stayed unmatched. The CDR3 extends over 16 amino acids. Germline V gene lookup returns CDR1 SQVTM and CDR2 ANQGSEA. CDR3 amino acids: CSVRLAGGRRTDTQYF. In DNA form, the CDR3 reads TGCAGCGTTCGGCTAGCGGGAGGCCGACGCACAGATACGCAGTATTTT.

The chain employs TRBV6-6 and TRBJ2-7; 11 bases align to TRBD2. Germline V gene data show CDR1 as MNHNY and CDR2 as SVGAGI (reference sequence). The V and J ends lost 6 bases and 3 bases, in that order; junction bases with no gene match: 4. This CDR3 contains 14 residues. CDR3 amino acids: CASSFTSGSYEQYF. The CDR3 DNA sequence: TGTGCCAGCAGCTTTACTAGCGGGAGCTACGAGCAGTACTTC.